The rows below give T cell receptor beta chains drawn from one sample of a study of blood T cell repertoires in COVID-19. Here immunoSEQ multiplex PCR was the method, and the copy in TCRdb shows in-frame clones only, minus some. The table includes around 64,000 clones, approximately 78% detected once. Source material: peripheral blood. Every receptor here comes from a human donor in a cohort sampled during active COVID-19. Each CDR3 is given with its conserved first and last residue. Fields, in order: J gene, D gene, V gene, clone size, CDR3 DNA, CDR3 protein. D genes are given only for firm matches. Clone size is stated in some rows and not others, as once, few, many or a class when expanded.

J: TRBJ1-1; D: TRBD1; V: TRBV6-6; size: -; DNA: TGTGCCAGCAGTCGAGACCTAGGGGGCAACACTGAAGCTTTCTTT; CDR3: CASSRDLGGNTEAFF
J: TRBJ1-3; D: -; V: TRBV6-6; size: -; DNA: TGTGCCAGCAGCCGCGGCTCTGGAAACACCATATATTTT; CDR3: CASSRGSGNTIYF
J: TRBJ2-1; D: -; V: TRBV14; size: few; DNA: TGTGCCAGCAGTCGCCCTGGCCAAGTTGGCTATGAGCAGTTCTTC; CDR3: CASSRPGQVGYEQFF
J: TRBJ1-5; D: -; V: TRBV6-2/TRBV6-3; size: large; DNA: TGTGCCAGCAGTTACTCAGCAGAGGGCAATCAGCCCCAGCATTTT; CDR3: CASSYSAEGNQPQHF
J: TRBJ2-3; D: TRBD1; V: TRBV14; size: few; DNA: TGTGCCAGCAGCCTAATGACAGGGATCACAGATACGCAGTATTTT; CDR3: CASSLMTGITDTQYF
J: TRBJ1-5; D: TRBD1; V: TRBV7-9; size: -; DNA: TGTGCCAGCAGCTCCGGGACAGGGGGCTACAGCAATCAGCCCCAGCATTTT; CDR3: CASSSGTGGYSNQPQHF
J: TRBJ1-3; D: -; V: TRBV5-1; size: -; DNA: TGCGCCAGCAGCCCACCCGGCGGACAGAGCTCTGGAAACACCATATATTTT; CDR3: CASSPPGGQSSGNTIYF
J: TRBJ1-5; D: TRBD1; V: TRBV19; size: -; DNA: TGTGCCAGTAGTATCTCCCGGGACAGGCCCCCAACGAAGGATTTT; CDR3: CASSISRDRPPTKDF
J: TRBJ2-7; D: TRBD2; V: TRBV19; size: -; DNA: TGTGCCAGTAGTCTGGGACTAGCGGGGGGCGCCTACGAGCAGTACTTC; CDR3: CASSLGLAGGAYEQYF
J: TRBJ2-5; D: TRBD1; V: TRBV24-1; size: -; DNA: TGTGCCACCAGTGATAGTCGGACAGGGAAAGAGACCCAGTACTTC; CDR3: CATSDSRTGKETQYF
J: TRBJ1-4; D: TRBD1; V: TRBV27; size: once; DNA: TGTGCCAGCAGTTTAAGGGACAGGGCAACTAATGAAAAACTGTTTTTT; CDR3: CASSLRDRATNEKLFF
J: TRBJ2-1; D: -; V: TRBV5-1; size: -; DNA: TGCGCCAGCAGCCAAACCTCTAGCAACAATGAGCAGTTCTTC; CDR3: CASSQTSSNNEQFF
J: TRBJ2-1; D: -; V: TRBV19; size: -; DNA: TGTGCCAGTAGTATGCAGGGGTTATCCTACAATGAGCAGTTCTTC; CDR3: CASSMQGLSYNEQFF
J: TRBJ2-5; D: TRBD1; V: TRBV28; size: -; DNA: TGTGCCACCGAGACAGGGGGTAGAGGGACCCAGTACTTC; CDR3: CATETGGRGTQYF
J: TRBJ2-7; D: TRBD1; V: TRBV7-9; size: -; DNA: TGTGCCAGCAGCTGGGGTGGGACAGCCTACGAGCAGTACTTC; CDR3: CASSWGGTAYEQYF
J: TRBJ1-1; D: -; V: TRBV11-2; size: -; DNA: TGTGCCAGCAGCTTCCCGGGGGGCACTGAAGCTTTCTTT; CDR3: CASSFPGGTEAFF